This TCR beta chain was captured in a study of PD-L1 blockade in urothelial cancer. Profiling relied on immunoSEQ multiplex PCR, and the TCRdb table lists in-frame clones only, not all of them. The data contain roughly 120,000 clones, approximately 84% of them seen just once; the ten biggest clones take up about 2.9%. Regarding time point: pretreatment peripheral blood. The V gene end was trimmed by 4 bases and the J gene end by 4 bases; junction bases not matched to a gene: 9. The CDR3 consists of 15 residues. The V gene's germline CDR1 is SGHRS and CDR2 YFSETQ. The receptor was isolated from a man in his fifties or sixties with urothelial cancer. The material sequenced was PBMCs, taken around atezolizumab (anti-PD-L1) treatment. The chain carries TRBV5-1 and TRBJ2-5; 8 nucleotides match TRBD1. CDR3 sequence: CASSVSTGVRETQYF. The DNA for the CDR3 is TGCGCCAGCAGCGTCTCGACAGGGGTGAGAGAGACCCAGTACTTC.